Shown below are 27 T cell receptor beta chains from a single sample sequenced in a study of pediatric ulcerative colitis. Assay used: immunoSEQ multiplex PCR; TCRdb lists only in-frame clones, some missing. The sample lists tens of thousands of clones; approximately 87% were seen once. Sample: blood. Source of these receptors: a boy younger than 18 who was a control in a study of pediatric ulcerative colitis.

The J gene is TRBJ2-7, the V gene TRBV11-2; TRBD1 matches at 7 bases. Germline lookup yields CDR1 SGHAT and CDR2 FQNNGV. The CDR3 spans 15 residues. Trimming at V came to 2 bases and at J to 3 bases, leaving 7 bases not matched to a gene. The CDR3 spells CASSLLLTGNYEQYF. The CDR3 nucleotides are TGTGCCAGCAGCTTACTGCTGACAGGGAACTACGAGCAGTACTTC.

The rearrangement uses TRBV9 and TRBJ2-1; 11 positions match TRBD2. Germline values: CDR1 SGDLS, CDR2 YYNGEE. This CDR3 contains 17 residues. J lost 7 bases, V lost 3 bases, and 12 bases had no gene match. The CDR3: CASSAVGLAGGWNEQFF. The CDR3 region has the DNA TGTGCCAGCAGCGCAGTGGGCCTAGCGGGAGGTTGGAATGAGCAGTTCTTC.

This chain connects TRBV4-2 to TRBJ2-7; 7 bases map to TRBD2. The CDR3 covers 13 residues. Germline CDR1 LGHNA, CDR2 YNFKEQ. V shed 4 bases and J 5 bases; nucleotides not matched to a gene: 5. The CDR3 bases are TGTGCCAGCAGCCGGATGGGAGGGGACGAGCAGTACTTC. This encodes CASSRMGGDEQYF.

The chain joins TRBV5-6 to TRBJ1-5; tentative D call: TRBD1 (6 bases). V dropped 3 bases and J dropped 6 bases, with 16 bases sitting between them. This CDR3 has 15 residues. The germline V gene has CDR1 SGHDT and CDR2 YYEEEE. CDR3 sequence (DNA): TGTGCCAGCAGCTCTGTGGGGGCAAGGAGTCAGCCCCAGCATTTT. It yields the protein CASSSVGARSQPQHF.

The chain is built from TRBV7-3 and TRBJ2-3; D is ambiguous. Trimming took off 2 bases at V and 3 bases at J, with 12 bases between the two ends. The CDR3 loop spans 15 amino acids. CDR1 and CDR2 (germline): SGHTA, FQGTGA. This CDR3 reads CASSLEGYYTDTQYF. The CDR3 DNA reads TGTGCCAGCAGCTTAGAAGGGTACTATACAGATACGCAGTATTTT.

This clone has more than one count but fewer than ten. This chain joins TRBV28 and TRBJ2-3, with 8 bases identical to TRBD2. This CDR3 spans 16 amino acids. J lost 5 bases, V lost 6 bases, and 13 bases had no gene match. Germline-derived CDR1 and CDR2 are MDHEN and SYDVKM. CDR3 sequence: CASRETSGSEVDTQYF. CDR3 bases: TGTGCCAGCAGGGAAACCAGCGGGAGTGAAGTAGATACGCAGTATTTT.

The gene calls are TRBV5-4 and TRBJ1-6; D might be TRBD1 (6 bases). The germline V and J ends were trimmed by 4 bases and 6 bases, with 11 bases remaining between them. The CDR3 is 14 amino acids. Germline CDR1 SGHNT, CDR2 YYREEE (reference sequence). The CDR3 sequence: CASSRQALNSPLHF. In DNA form, the CDR3 reads TGTGCCAGCAGCCGACAGGCTCTTAATTCACCCCTCCACTTT.

The chain is built from TRBV6-1 and TRBJ2-4; a possible D gene is TRBD1 (5 bases). V lost 5 bases and J 6 bases, leaving 17 bases between the germline ends. CDR1 is MNHNS, CDR2 SASEGT, per germline. The CDR3 spans 15 residues. CDR3 nucleotides: TGTGCCAGCAGTCCCACGGCAGGGCTAGGAAACATTCAGTACTTC. Translating it yields CASSPTAGLGNIQYF.

This chain links TRBV7-9 with TRBJ2-3, with TRBD1 matching over 9 bases. Trimming removed 5 bases from V and 1 base from J; junction bases left unmatched: 1. Per the germline V gene, CDR1 is SEHNR and CDR2 is FQNEAQ (reference sequence). The CDR3 spans 14 residues. The CDR3 sequence: CASSRDRGTDTQYF. The CDR3 bases are TGTGCCAGCAGCAGGGACAGGGGCACAGATACGCAGTATTTT.

The chain carries TRBV5-1 and TRBJ2-3, with 12 positions matching TRBD2. The CDR3 runs 16 residues. Germline V CDR1 and CDR2: SGHRS, YFSETQ. Unmatched junction bases numbered 6, after V lost 4 bases and J lost 3 bases. CDR3 in amino acids: CASSVLAGGRTDTQYF. The CDR3 DNA reads TGCGCCAGCAGCGTGCTAGCGGGGGGGCGGACAGATACGCAGTATTTT.

This clone appeared once. This chain connects TRBV6-1 to TRBJ1-5, with TRBD1 as a possible D gene (5 bases). Looked up from germline, CDR1 is MNHNS and CDR2 is SASEGT. The CDR3 sequence is 19 residues long. V was shortened by 0 bases and J by 3 bases, with 21 bases between the two germline ends. In nucleotides, the CDR3 is TGTGCCAGCAGTGAAGCGCTTCGGGGCAGGGAAGGGTTCAATCAGCCCCAGCATTTT. It encodes CASSEALRGREGFNQPQHF.

V usage is TRBV2 and J usage is TRBJ1-6; maybe TRBD1 (5 bases). The CDR3 is made up of 13 amino acids. V was trimmed by 6 bases and J by 11 bases, leaving 14 bases between them. Looked up from germline, CDR1 is SNHLY and CDR2 is FYNNEI. CDR3 nucleotide sequence: TGTGCCAGCAGGGGGGGACGGGGGGCACCCCTCCACTTT. Amino acids: CASRGGRGAPLHF. Filled out from reference TRBV2 and TRBJ1-6, the complete variable domain reads EPEVTQTPSHQVTQMGQEVILRCVPISNHLYFYWYRQILGQKVEFLVSFYNNEISEKSEIFDDQFSVERPDGSNFTLKIRSTKLEDSAMYFCASRGGRGAPLHFGNGTRLTVT.

The CDR3 region is CASSLPETYGYTF. The DNA for the CDR3 is TGTGCCAGCAGCTTGCCGGAAACCTATGGCTACACCTTC. The chain uses TRBV5-6 and TRBJ1-2; no reliable D call. V lost 1 base and J lost 4, with 8 bases in between. Germline V gives CDR1 SGHDT, CDR2 YYEEEE. The CDR3 is made up of 13 amino acids. The full variable domain, with the rest looked up from reference TRBV5-6 and TRBJ1-2, is DAGVTQSPTHLIKTRGQQVTLRCSPKSGHDTVSWYQQALGQGPQFIFQYYEEEERQRGNFPDRFSGHQFPNYSSELNVNALLLGDSALYLCASSLPETYGYTFGSGTRLTVV.

V is TRBV1 and J is TRBJ2-2; the table's D call TRBD2 went unverified against the DNA. TRBV1 is given as a pseudogene. The CDR3 spans 14 residues. The CDR3 DNA reads as TGCACCAGCAGCCTCGGGGTACCCTCCGGGGAGCTGTTTTTT. Translation gives CTSSLGVPSGELFF.

V and J are TRBV5-4 and TRBJ1-1; no reliable D call. The germline gives CDR1 SGHNT, CDR2 YYREEE (reference sequence). The CDR3 consists of 12 residues. With 0 bases removed from V and 8 bases from J, the gap between germline ends came to 8 bases. CDR3 in amino acids: CASSLGLGEAFF. CDR3 sequence (DNA): TGTGCCAGCAGCTTGGGGTTAGGAGAAGCTTTCTTT.

This clone was seen once. The chain recombines TRBV6-5 with TRBJ1-2; no definite D call. Trimming took off 0 bases at V and 4 bases at J, with 12 bases between the two ends. Germline V lookup: CDR1 MNHEY, CDR2 SVGAGI. CDR3 length equals 15 residues. Written as DNA, the CDR3 is TGTGCCAGCAGTTACTCCCGGGCAGGAAGCTATGGCTACACCTTC. Protein: CASSYSRAGSYGYTF.

The V gene is TRBV5-4, the J gene TRBJ2-6; D is ambiguous. The germline CDR1 and CDR2 sequences are SGHNT and YYREEE (reference sequence). V was shortened by 4 bases and J by 1 base, with 9 bases between the two germline ends. The CDR3 spans 15 residues. CDR3 bases: TGTGCCAGCAGCCACATCACTTCTGGGGCCAACGTCCTGACTTTC. Protein sequence: CASSHITSGANVLTF.

This rearrangement joins TRBV27 to TRBJ2-7; 11 nucleotides match TRBD2. The CDR3 runs 15 residues. Germline V gives CDR1 MNHEY, CDR2 SMNVEV (reference sequence). The V and J ends lost 5 bases and 3 bases, in that order; junction bases with no gene match: 6. CDR3 DNA sequence: TGTGCCAGCAGTCCCCATAGCGGGAGGGTCTACGAGCAGTACTTC. Protein sequence: CASSPHSGRVYEQYF.

V is TRBV6-5 and J is TRBJ2-6; TRBD1 might be the D (5 bases). This CDR3 comprises 15 residues. CDR1 and CDR2 (germline): MNHEY, SVGAGI. V was cut by 0 bases and J by 2 bases, with 5 bases left in between. The CDR3 bases are TGTGCCAGCAGTTACTCAGGGGCTGGGGCCAACGTCCTGACTTTC. Amino acid sequence: CASSYSGAGANVLTF.

The rearrangement joins TRBV19 to TRBJ1-2; 9 positions agree with TRBD1. The J segment lost 7 bases and the V segment lost 6 bases, leaving 3 bases of the junction unmatched. This CDR3 region has 12 residues. Germline-derived CDR1 and CDR2 are LNHDA and SQIVND (reference sequence). Here the CDR3 reads CASRGQGAGYTF. The DNA for the CDR3 is TGTGCCAGTAGGGGACAGGGCGCTGGCTACACCTTC.

The chain has TRBV7-2 and TRBJ1-2, with D uncertain. V was cut by 0 bases and J by 8 bases, with 13 bases left in between. Looked up from germline, CDR1 is SGHTA and CDR2 is FQGNSA. The CDR3 runs to 14 residues. The CDR3 reads CASSLAGIREGYTF. CDR3 DNA sequence: TGTGCCAGCAGCTTAGCGGGGATAAGGGAGGGCTACACCTTC. The full variable domain, completed using reference TRBV7-2 and TRBJ1-2, is GAGVSQSPSNKVTEKGKDVELRCDPISGHTALYWYRQSLGQGLEFLIYFQGNSAPDKSGLPSDRFSAERTGGSVSTLTIQRTQQEDSAVYLCASSLAGIREGYTFGSGTRLTVV.

The chain recombines TRBV15 with TRBJ2-7; 9 bases align to TRBD2. Per germline, CDR1 LNHNV and CDR2 YYDKDF (reference sequence). J lost 2 bases, V lost 1 base, and 0 bases had no gene match. This CDR3 comprises 14 residues. The CDR3 is CATSRGLAAYEQYF. CDR3 nucleotide sequence: TGTGCCACCAGCAGAGGACTAGCGGCCTACGAGCAGTACTTC. Filled out from reference TRBV15 and TRBJ2-7, the complete variable domain reads DAMVIQNPRYQVTQFGKPVTLSCSQTLNHNVMYWYQQKSSQAPKLLFHYYDKDFNNEADTPDNFQSRRPNTSFCFLDIRSPGLGDTAMYLCATSRGLAAYEQYFGPGTRLTVT.

The V call is TRBV6-1, the J call TRBJ2-1, with 9 nucleotides matching TRBD1. Germline lookup yields CDR1 MNHNS and CDR2 SASEGT. With V trimmed by 9 bases and J by 6 bases, 12 bases remained unmatched. The CDR3 is made up of 15 amino acids. The CDR3 protein is CASSLGTGSANEQFF. As DNA, the CDR3 is TGTGCCAGTAGTCTCGGGACAGGGAGCGCCAATGAGCAGTTCTTC.

V is TRBV11-2 and J is TRBJ2-1; TRBD2 matches at 8 bases. This CDR3 has 14 amino acids. Germline V gives CDR1 SGHAT, CDR2 FQNNGV. After removal of 1 base from V and 10 bases from J, the junction contained 6 bases not matched to a gene. CDR3 nucleotide sequence: TGTGCCAGCAGCTTAGTTCTTAGCGGGGCGGAGCAGTTCTTC. This gives the protein CASSLVLSGAEQFF. Variable domain in full (rest from reference TRBV11-2 and TRBJ2-1): EAGVAQSPRYKIIEKRQSVAFWCNPISGHATLYWYQQILGQGPKLLIQFQNNGVVDDSQLPKDRFSAERLKGVDSTLKIQPAKLEDSAVYLCASSLVLSGAEQFFGPGTRLTVL.

The V and J genes are TRBV7-6 and TRBJ2-1; D is perhaps TRBD1 or TRBD2 (6 bases each). Trimming pared 1 base from V and 5 bases from J, leaving 18 bases between. The CDR3 sequence is 17 residues long. Germline V CDR1 and CDR2: SGHVS, FNYEAQ. In DNA, the CDR3 is TGTGCCAGCAGCTTAGAAGTCTGGGGGGCGCCGAACAATGAGCAGTTCTTC. Translating it yields CASSLEVWGAPNNEQFF. Full variable domain (rest looked up from reference TRBV7-6 and TRBJ2-1): GAGVSQSPRYKVTKRGQDVALRCDPISGHVSLYWYRQALGQGPEFLTYFNYEAQQDKSGLPNDRFSAERPEGSISTLTIQRTEQRDSAMYRCASSLEVWGAPNNEQFFGPGTRLTVL.

This chain connects TRBV2 to TRBJ1-5; possibly TRBD1 for D (5 bases). Trimming took off 6 bases at V and 6 bases at J, with 12 bases between the two ends. The CDR3 loop spans 13 amino acids. Germline assignment: CDR1 SNHLY and CDR2 FYNNEI. CDR3: CASSGGYGQPQHF. The CDR3 DNA sequence: TGTGCCAGCAGCGGGGGGTATGGTCAGCCCCAGCATTTT. Drawing the rest from reference TRBV2 and TRBJ1-5, the complete variable domain is EPEVTQTPSHQVTQMGQEVILRCVPISNHLYFYWYRQILGQKVEFLVSFYNNEISEKSEIFDDQFSVERPDGSNFTLKIRSTKLEDSAMYFCASSGGYGQPQHFGDGTRLSIL.

The rearrangement joins TRBV27 to TRBJ2-7; 7 bases fit TRBD1. Germline lookup yields CDR1 MNHEY and CDR2 SMNVEV (reference sequence). V was clipped by 0 bases and J by 0 bases; unmatched bases: 11. The CDR3 has 18 residues. CDR3 residues: CASSLSRRRRDSSYEQYF. As DNA, the CDR3 is TGTGCCAGCAGTTTATCGCGGAGGAGAAGGGACAGCTCCTACGAGCAGTACTTC.